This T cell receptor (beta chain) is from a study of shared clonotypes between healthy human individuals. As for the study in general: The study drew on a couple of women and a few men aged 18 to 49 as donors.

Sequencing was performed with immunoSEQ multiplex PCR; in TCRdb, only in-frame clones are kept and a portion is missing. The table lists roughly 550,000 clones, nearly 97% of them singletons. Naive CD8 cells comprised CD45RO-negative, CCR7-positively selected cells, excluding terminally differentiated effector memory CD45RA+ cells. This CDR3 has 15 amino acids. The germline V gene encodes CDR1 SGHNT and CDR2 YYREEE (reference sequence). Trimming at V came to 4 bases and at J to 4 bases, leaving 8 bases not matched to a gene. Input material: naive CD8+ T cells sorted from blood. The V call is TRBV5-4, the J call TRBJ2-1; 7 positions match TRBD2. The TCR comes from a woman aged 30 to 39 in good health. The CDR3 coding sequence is TGTGCCAGCAGCACGCGGGAGAGTCCGTACAATGAGCAGTTCTTC. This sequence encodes CASSTRESPYNEQFF.